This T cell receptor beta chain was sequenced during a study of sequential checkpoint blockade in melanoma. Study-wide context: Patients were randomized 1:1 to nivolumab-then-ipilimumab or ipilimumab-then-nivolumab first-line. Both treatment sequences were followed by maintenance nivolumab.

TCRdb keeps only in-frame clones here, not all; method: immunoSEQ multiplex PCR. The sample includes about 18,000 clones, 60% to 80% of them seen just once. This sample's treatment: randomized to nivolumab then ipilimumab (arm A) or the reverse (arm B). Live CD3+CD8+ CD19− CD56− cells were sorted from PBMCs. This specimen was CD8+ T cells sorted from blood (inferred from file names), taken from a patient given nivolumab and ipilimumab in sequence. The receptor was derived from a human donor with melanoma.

CDR3 sequence reads: CASSLGSLNTDTQYF. The CDR3 DNA reads TGTGCCAGCAGCTTAGGCAGTCTTAACACAGATACGCAGTATTTT. The V gene is TRBV7-2, the J gene TRBJ2-3; D not certain. The CDR3 totals 15 residues. V was cut by 1 base and J by 2 bases, with 10 bases left in between. CDR1 SGHTA and CDR2 FQGNSA come from the germline V gene. The whole variable domain, filled in from reference TRBV7-2 and TRBJ2-3, reads GAGVSQSPSNKVTEKGKDVELRCDPISGHTALYWYRQSLGQGLEFLIYFQGNSAPDKSGLPSDRFSAERTGGSVSTLTIQRTQQEDSAVYLCASSLGSLNTDTQYFGPGTRLTVL.